The sequence of this T cell receptor (beta chain) was determined in a study of T cell changes during pregnancy in multiple sclerosis. This CDR3 has 13 residues. Per germline, CDR1 LNHDA and CDR2 SQIVND (reference sequence). TCRdb's copy holds only in-frame clones and misses some; the assay was immunoSEQ multiplex PCR. The sample holds under 65,000 clones, about 93% seen once. A remark on this clone: At one end, the junction sequence differs from germline, possibly due to a read error.

The V and J genes are TRBV19 and TRBJ1-2; tentatively, D is TRBD1 (6 bases). This receptor was taken from a female donor in good health, enrolled as a control in a pregnancy study. The source was CD4+ T cells from peripheral blood mononuclear cells, collected after pregnancy. The DNA for the CDR3 is TGTACCAGTAGTTTACAGGGTGGCTATGGCTACACCTTC. Translating it yields CTSSLQGGYGYTF.